This TCR beta chain was recorded in a study of Graves' ophthalmopathy and Graves' hyperthyroidism. CDR3 length: 14 amino acids. With 6 bases removed from V and 3 bases from J, the gap between germline ends came to 17 bases. CDR1 and CDR2 from the germline V gene are DFQATT and SNEGSKA (reference sequence). Notes on the study in general: Most thyroid clonotypes expanded beyond 0.001 frequency were also found in blood.

Thyroid ultrasound, orbital computed tomography, TRAb, serum thyroxine and clinical symptoms formed the basis of diagnosis. Amplification from RNA transcripts yielded the TCR beta CDR3 regions. The first round was an RT-PCR with HTBI primers, and the second round was a multiplex PCR. TCRdb processed the multiplex PCR reads anew with MiXCR; each CDR3 protein has one entry. The sample yields just over 600,000 distinct CDR3 sequences, about 20% seen once. This clonotype came up many times. What it binds is unknown. The sample taken for sequencing was peripheral blood. The source of this sequence is a woman aged 18-30 years with stable Graves' hyperthyroidism. Some clones in this sample may be carry-over from other donors' samples. The J gene is TRBJ2-5, the V gene TRBV20-1; the D gene is possibly TRBD2 (5 bases). The CDR3 region is CSAEMGREEETQYF. The CDR3 DNA follows: TGCAGTGCCGAAATGGGGAGAGAGGAAGAGACCCAGTACTTC.